The 27 T cell receptor beta chains below come from one sample, sequenced in a study of shared clonotypes between healthy human individuals. Profiling relied on immunoSEQ multiplex PCR, and the TCRdb table lists in-frame clones only, not all of them. The repertoire consists of more than 1,200,000 clones, with about 98.5% occurring once and the leading ten covering approximately 0.4%. Material for sequencing was naive CD4+ T cells sorted from blood. Subset denoted: CD45RA+ positively selected. The receptors were gathered from a man aged 25 to 45 in good health.

The V call is TRBV5-1, the J call TRBJ1-1; D possibly corresponds to TRBD1 (5 bases). The CDR3 length is 14 residues. Per the germline V gene, CDR1 is SGHRS and CDR2 is YFSETQ. Trimming left V 3 bases short and J 0 bases short, with 9 bases between. In DNA, the CDR3 is TGCGCCAGCAGCTCCAGGGCAATGAACACTGAAGCTTTCTTT. It encodes CASSSRAMNTEAFF.

The chain employs TRBV5-1 and TRBJ1-5; D is perhaps TRBD1 (6 bases). V was shortened by 0 bases and J by 0 bases, with 10 bases between the two germline ends. Germline V CDR1 and CDR2: SGHRS, YFSETQ. The length of the CDR3 is 16 residues. The CDR3 sequence is CASSLGTDYSNQPQHF. The CDR3, as DNA: TGCGCCAGCAGCTTGGGGACAGATTATAGCAATCAGCCCCAGCATTTT.

The rearrangement links TRBV5-1 to TRBJ2-3; D unresolved. The CDR3 loop spans 14 amino acids. Germline V lookup: CDR1 SGHRS, CDR2 YFSETQ. V was pared by 4 bases and J by 3 bases, with 12 bases between. The CDR3 region is CASSPREVTDTQYF. The CDR3 region has the DNA TGCGCCAGCAGCCCACGAGAGGTGACAGATACGCAGTATTTT.

This chain connects TRBV5-4 to TRBJ1-1; 8 nucleotides line up with TRBD1. The CDR3 runs to 13 residues. Trimming removed 0 bases from V and 11 bases from J; junction bases left unmatched: 6. The germline V gene has CDR1 SGHNT and CDR2 YYREEE (reference sequence). CDR3 bases: TGTGCCAGCAGCTTGGACAGGACAGGGCTGGCTTTCTTT. This sequence encodes CASSLDRTGLAFF.

This chain links TRBV5-1 with TRBJ2-3; tentative D call: TRBD2 (7 bases). The germline CDR1 and CDR2 sequences are SGHRS and YFSETQ. V lost 6 bases and J 2 bases, leaving 13 bases between the germline ends. CDR3 size: 14 residues. CDR3 sequence reads: CASNVAGATDTQYF. In DNA form, the CDR3 reads TGCGCCAGCAATGTCGCGGGGGCCACAGATACGCAGTATTTT.

V usage is TRBV9 and J usage is TRBJ2-1, with TRBD2 matching over 11 bases. CDR1 is SGDLS, CDR2 YYNGEE, per germline. V was pared by 2 bases and J by 7 bases, with 8 bases of the junction left unmatched. This CDR3 has 16 residues. The CDR3 reads CASSVFSGRGINEQFF. CDR3 DNA: TGTGCCAGCAGCGTCTTTAGCGGGAGGGGTATAAATGAGCAGTTCTTC.

The CDR3 sequence is CASSSGQGAKETQYF. The CDR3 nucleotides read TGTGCCAGCAGTTCAGGACAGGGGGCTAAAGAGACCCAGTACTTC. The chain uses TRBV27 and TRBJ2-5; 11 nucleotides match TRBD1. CDR1 MNHEY and CDR2 SMNVEV come from the germline V gene (reference sequence). The CDR3 contains 15 residues. V dropped 4 bases and J dropped 3; count of bases not matched to a gene: 4.

This chain joins TRBV2 and TRBJ2-2, with D unresolved. The V and J ends lost 3 bases and 4 bases respectively, with 6 bases between them. This CDR3 is 13 amino acids long. The germline V gene has CDR1 SNHLY and CDR2 FYNNEI. The CDR3 DNA reads TGTGCCAGCAGTGACCGGATCACCGGGGAGCTGTTTTTT. This gives the protein CASSDRITGELFF. The variable domain in full, with the rest retrieved from reference TRBV2 and TRBJ2-2, is EPEVTQTPSHQVTQMGQEVILRCVPISNHLYFYWYRQILGQKVEFLVSFYNNEISEKSEIFDDQFSVERPDGSNFTLKIRSTKLEDSAMYFCASSDRITGELFFGEGSRLTVL.

This clone showed up just once. In DNA, the CDR3 is TGCGCCAGCAGCTTGTATCCCGGACAGGGGGGACCCTACGAGCAGTACTTC. Translated: CASSLYPGQGGPYEQYF. The genes are TRBV5-1 and TRBJ2-7, with TRBD1 matching 10 bases. The germline gives CDR1 SGHRS, CDR2 YFSETQ. Losses at the gene ends were 1 base for V and 2 bases for J; bases not matched to a gene: 9. The CDR3 is 17 amino acids.

This chain uses TRBV19 with TRBJ2-5; tentative D call: TRBD2 (6 bases). The CDR3 runs to 13 residues. The V end lost 8 bases, the J end lost 4 bases, and 14 bases lay between the germline ends. Germline V CDR1 and CDR2: LNHDA, SQIVND (reference sequence). The CDR3 DNA reads TGTGCCAGTCGCCTGATGGGAGGAGAGACCCAGTACTTC. This sequence encodes CASRLMGGETQYF.

J is TRBJ2-3 and V is TRBV4-1; a weak D match, TRBD2 (5 bases). V shed 0 bases and J shed 7 bases, with 8 bases lying between them. Germline V gene sequence: CDR1 MGHRA, CDR2 YSYEKL. The CDR3 length is 13 residues. CDR3 coding DNA: TGCGCCAGCAGCCAAGAGTGGAGGTATACGCAGTATTTT. It encodes CASSQEWRYTQYF.

The chain carries TRBV19 and TRBJ1-2, with 7 bases lining up with TRBD1. Germline V CDR1 and CDR2: LNHDA, SQIVND (reference sequence). The trim removed 6 bases at V and 8 bases at J, leaving 9 bases unmatched. The CDR3 length is 13 residues. The CDR3 sequence: CASSPPTGQGYTF. CDR3 in DNA: TGTGCCAGTAGCCCTCCGACAGGGCAGGGCTACACCTTC.

This rearrangement joins TRBV11-2 to TRBJ2-7; TRBD1 is a possible D gene (5 bases). V was clipped by 5 bases and J by 4 bases, with 15 bases between them. Germline assignment: CDR1 SGHAT and CDR2 FQNNGV. This CDR3 is built from 14 residues. This CDR3 is CASSLSTREYEQYF. The DNA for the CDR3 is TGTGCCAGCAGCCTTTCAACCAGGGAATACGAGCAGTACTTC.

This clone was recorded once. V is TRBV28 and J is TRBJ1-1; D is undetermined. The V end lost 2 bases, the J end lost 1 base, and 2 bases lay between the germline ends. The germline gives CDR1 MDHEN, CDR2 SYDVKM. This CDR3 has 12 amino acids. The CDR3 here is CASSLGNTEAFF. In nucleotides, the CDR3 is TGTGCCAGCAGTTTAGGGAACACTGAAGCTTTCTTT.

The table lists this clone with a count of one. This sample also contains other DNA sequences that code for the same CDR3. The gene calls are TRBV18 and TRBJ1-4; TRBD1 matches 11 bases. Germline V gives CDR1 KGHSH, CDR2 LQKENI. The length of the CDR3 is 15 residues. The V gene end was trimmed by 0 bases and the J gene end by 8 bases; junction bases not matched to a gene: 2. Here the CDR3 reads CASSPPGQGGEKLFF. The CDR3 DNA sequence: TGTGCCAGCTCACCACCGGGACAGGGGGGAGAAAAACTGTTTTTT.

This rearrangement joins TRBV10-1 to TRBJ1-2, with D possibly being TRBD1 (5 bases). V dropped 2 bases and J dropped 7 bases, with 14 bases sitting between them. There are 14 residues in the CDR3. Looked up from germline, CDR1 is WNHNN and CDR2 is SYGVQD (reference sequence). DNA of the CDR3: TGCGCCAGCAGTGAGGACAGTACAGACGGTGGCTACACCTTC. It yields the protein CASSEDSTDGGYTF.

The chain uses TRBV11-2 and TRBJ2-1, with 15 nucleotides matching TRBD2. Germline V lookup: CDR1 SGHAT, CDR2 FQNNGV. The CDR3 contains 16 residues. The J segment lost 5 bases and the V segment lost 5 bases, leaving 4 bases of the junction unmatched. This CDR3 reads CASSGRTSGRDNEQFF. The CDR3 DNA is TGTGCCAGCAGCGGCAGGACTAGCGGGAGGGACAATGAGCAGTTCTTC.

This chain uses TRBV10-1 with TRBJ2-5; D may be TRBD1 (5 bases). Per the germline V gene, CDR1 is WNHNN and CDR2 is SYGVQD (reference sequence). The CDR3 has 15 amino acids. Trimming took off 0 bases at V and 4 bases at J, with 12 bases between the two ends. CDR3 in DNA: TGCGCCAGCAGTGAGTCGACGACAGAGGTAGAGACCCAGTACTTC. Protein product: CASSESTTEVETQYF.

The chain recombines TRBV6-6 with TRBJ2-1, with D tentatively TRBD1 or TRBD2 (5 bases each). V was cut by 2 bases and J by 7 bases, with 18 bases left in between. This CDR3 spans 16 amino acids. Germline lookup yields CDR1 MNHNY and CDR2 SVGAGI (reference sequence). The CDR3 here is CASSYNPGAGENEQFF. The CDR3, as DNA: TGTGCCAGCAGTTACAACCCCGGGGCCGGAGAAAATGAGCAGTTCTTC.

The chain uses TRBV27 and TRBJ2-7; 9 nucleotides match TRBD1. From germline, CDR1 is MNHEY and CDR2 SMNVEV (reference sequence). V lost 3 bases to trimming and J lost 2 bases; unmatched junction nucleotides: 8. CDR3 length equals 16 residues. The DNA of the CDR3 is TGTGCCAGCAGTTTTTGGGGGGGACAGGGAGCCTACGAGCAGTACTTC. This encodes CASSFWGGQGAYEQYF.

The chain couples TRBV4-3 to TRBJ2-1, with unresolved D. Trimming took 4 bases from V and 4 from J, leaving 14 bases between them. Germline CDR1 is LGHNA and CDR2 is YSLEER. The CDR3 runs to 15 residues. CDR3 nucleotides: TGCGCCAGCAGCCGGAGCTTCGTCATTTACAATGAGCAGTTCTTC. This encodes CASSRSFVIYNEQFF.

The genes are TRBV28 and TRBJ1-6; unclear D gene. The CDR3 extends over 12 amino acids. Germline V gene lookup returns CDR1 MDHEN and CDR2 SYDVKM. V lost 11 bases to trimming and J lost 8 bases, with 13 bases between them. CDR3: CAAGQEYSPLHF. The CDR3, as DNA: TGTGCCGCCGGGCAGGAGTATTCACCCCTCCACTTT.

The genes are TRBV5-6 and TRBJ1-5, with TRBD1 matching over 7 bases. The germline V gene encodes CDR1 SGHDT and CDR2 YYEEEE. The trim removed 4 bases at V and 6 bases at J, leaving 10 bases unmatched. CDR3 length: 15 amino acids. CDR3 sequence (DNA): TGTGCCAGCAGCCTCGGGACAGCTCCCTCTCAGCCCCAGCATTTT. It translates to CASSLGTAPSQPQHF.

The chain carries TRBV5-6 and TRBJ1-5; 7 bases align to TRBD1. Germline loops: CDR1 SGHDT, CDR2 YYEEEE. V shed 2 bases and J 7 bases; nucleotides not matched to a gene: 6. The CDR3 totals 14 residues. CDR3 protein: CASSFTGAKQPQHF. DNA for the CDR3: TGTGCCAGCAGCTTTACAGGGGCCAAGCAGCCCCAGCATTTT.

The J gene is TRBJ1-1, the V gene TRBV27; the D is unclear. Germline CDR1 reads MNHEY; CDR2 reads SMNVEV (reference sequence). The CDR3 is 13 residues long. V lost 3 bases, J lost 1 base, and 6 bases lay in between. CDR3 in DNA: TGTGCCAGCAGTTTTAAACAGAACACTGAAGCTTTCTTT. Residues: CASSFKQNTEAFF.

Of note for this clone: The junction shows a germline mismatch at one end, possibly a read error. The genes are TRBV19 and TRBJ1-2; TRBD1 matches at 7 bases. The germline V gene encodes CDR1 LNHDA and CDR2 SQIVND (reference sequence). The CDR3 has 14 residues. The CDR3, as DNA: TGTGCCAGTAGTACCCGACAGGGATGGCCCGGTTTCGGATTC. Translation gives CASSTRQGWPGFGF.

The genes are TRBV11-2 and TRBJ1-4, with D hard to call. Germline CDR1 and CDR2: SGHAT and FQNNGV. This CDR3 has 13 residues. The V and J ends lost 5 bases and 8 bases respectively, with 12 bases between them. The CDR3 coding sequence is TGTGCCAGCAGCCTCAAAGTCTGGGAAAAACTGTTTTTT. Protein: CASSLKVWEKLFF.